The 19 T cell receptor beta chains in this list originate from one sample, sequenced in a study of cytomegalovirus exposure and HLA in healthy donors. This table comes from immunoSEQ multiplex PCR, and its TCRdb copy is limited to in-frame clones, with some not included. The sample consists of 250,000 to 300,000 clones, about 86% of them appearing once. The sample consisted of PBMCs. The receptors were gathered from a woman under 30 in good health and CMV-seronegative.

V usage is TRBV7-9 and J usage is TRBJ2-3; 8 bases are a match to TRBD1. CDR1 is SEHNR, CDR2 FQNEAQ, per germline (reference sequence). The length of the CDR3 is 16 residues. The V and J ends lost 2 bases and 2 bases, in that order; junction bases with no gene match: 6. DNA for the CDR3: TGTGCCAGCAGCTTAACCCGGGACAGGCCCACAGATACGCAGTATTTT. Translating gives CASSLTRDRPTDTQYF.

The chain employs TRBV5-1 and TRBJ2-1, with 7 bases that match TRBD1. The CDR3 sequence is 13 residues long. Germline values: CDR1 SGHRS, CDR2 YFSETQ. V trimming: 4 bases; J trimming: 3 bases; junction bases outside the gene matches: 1. The CDR3 region has the DNA TGCGCCAGCAGCGGGGACAGCTACAATGAGCAGTTCTTC. This codes for CASSGDSYNEQFF.

The CDR3 nucleotides are TGTGCCAGCACCTTTACCCGGGGGGGGACTGAAGCTTTCTTT. Amino acid sequence: CASTFTRGGTEAFF. The chain carries TRBV6-6 and TRBJ1-1; D possibly corresponds to TRBD1 (5 bases). Per the germline V gene, CDR1 is MNHNY and CDR2 is SVGAGI (reference sequence). Trimming removed 7 bases from V and 5 bases from J, with 17 bases in between. The CDR3 covers 14 residues.

The chain joins TRBV25-1 to TRBJ1-1, with D perhaps matching TRBD1 (5 bases). The germline V gene encodes CDR1 MGHDK and CDR2 SYGVNS. This CDR3 spans 13 amino acids. The germline V and J ends were trimmed by 1 base and 3 bases, with 6 bases remaining between them. CDR3: CASSEWGDTEAFF. The CDR3 coding sequence is TGTGCCAGCAGTGAATGGGGGGACACTGAAGCTTTCTTT.

J is TRBJ2-7 and V is TRBV29-1; maybe TRBD1 (5 bases). CDR3 length: 12 residues. Trimming cost V 0 bases and J 5 bases, with 8 bases left between them. Germline V gene lookup returns CDR1 SQVTM and CDR2 ANQGSEA. CDR3 sequence reads: CSVEDQGHEQYF. The CDR3 nucleotides read TGCAGCGTTGAAGATCAGGGCCACGAGCAGTACTTC.

This clone was found a few times. This sample also contains other DNA sequences that code for the same CDR3. The V call is TRBV5-1, the J call TRBJ1-5, with TRBD1 matching over 8 bases. CDR3 length: 14 residues. Germline trimming cut 2 bases from V and 6 bases from J; bases unmatched to any gene: 4. CDR1 and CDR2 from the germline V gene are SGHRS and YFSETQ. In DNA, the CDR3 is TGCGCCAGCAGCTTCGGACAGGGAGGTCAGCCCCAGCATTTT. Encoded protein: CASSFGQGGQPQHF.

The rearrangement uses TRBV27 and TRBJ2-7, with 9 bases matching TRBD1. J was trimmed by 3 bases and V by 5 bases; bases with no gene match: 11. Germline CDR1 reads MNHEY; CDR2 reads SMNVEV (reference sequence). There are 16 residues in the CDR3. The DNA for the CDR3 is TGTGCCAGCAGTCCATCGGGGTCGACAGGGGGCTACGAGCAGTACTTC. It codes for CASSPSGSTGGYEQYF.

This clone has just a few counts. The chain combines TRBV27 with TRBJ2-7; TRBD2 might be the D (5 bases). Deletions cut 6 bases from V and 6 bases from J, with 18 bases between. The CDR3 extends over 14 amino acids. CDR1 is MNHEY, CDR2 SMNVEV, per germline (reference sequence). The CDR3 region has the DNA TGTGCCAGCAGCCTCGGGCTAGGGAGTGGCGAGCAGTACTTC. It specifies CASSLGLGSGEQYF.

The chain has TRBV6-1 and TRBJ2-1; the match to TRBD1 covers 9 bases. CDR3 size: 15 residues. With 3 bases clipped from V and 2 bases from J, the junction kept 2 bases outside the gene matches. The germline V gene has CDR1 MNHNS and CDR2 SASEGT. The CDR3 here is CASSDRDRAYNEQFF. CDR3 bases: TGTGCCAGCAGTGACCGGGACAGGGCCTACAATGAGCAGTTCTTC.

The chain recombines TRBV5-4 with TRBJ2-1, with a tentative D call TRBD2 (7 bases). This CDR3 spans 11 amino acids. Germline CDR1 and CDR2: SGHNT and YYREEE (reference sequence). Trimming pared 0 bases from V and 15 bases from J, leaving 10 bases between. CDR3 sequence reads: CASSLGGGRFF. The CDR3 DNA reads TGTGCCAGCAGCTTGGGCGGGGGCCGGTTCTTC.

J is TRBJ1-5 and V is TRBV6-6; D is perhaps TRBD1 (6 bases). The CDR3 length is 16 residues. Trimming stripped 2 bases from V and 4 bases from J, with 15 bases between. Germline CDR1 and CDR2: MNHNY and SVGAGI (reference sequence). This chain's CDR3 is CASSYVEGQGNQPQHF. CDR3 DNA: TGTGCCAGCAGTTACGTAGAGGGGCAGGGGAATCAGCCCCAGCATTTT.

The V and J genes are TRBV4-3 and TRBJ2-1; 10 nucleotides match TRBD2. Germline CDR1 reads LGHNA; CDR2 reads YSLEER. The CDR3 runs to 16 residues. Trimming at V came to 0 bases and at J to 6 bases, leaving 5 bases not matched to a gene. The CDR3 here is CASSQEPSGGFNEQFF. The CDR3 nucleotides read TGCGCCAGCAGCCAAGAACCTAGCGGGGGTTTCAATGAGCAGTTCTTC.

The J gene is TRBJ1-1, the V gene TRBV6-6, with 7 bases that match TRBD1. CDR1 MNHNY and CDR2 SVGAGI come from the germline V gene (reference sequence). Trimming cost V 7 bases and J 4 bases; bases outside gene matches: 9. This CDR3 region has 14 residues. This CDR3 reads CASTLRGAGTEAFF. The CDR3 DNA follows: TGTGCCAGCACCCTCAGGGGGGCAGGCACTGAAGCTTTCTTT.

This clone was recorded once. The chain employs TRBV6-5 and TRBJ1-5; a possible D gene is TRBD1 (6 bases). There are 15 residues in the CDR3. Germline V gene data show CDR1 as MNHEY and CDR2 as SVGAGI. The V and J ends lost 5 bases and 3 bases respectively, with 14 bases between them. The DNA for the CDR3 is TGTGCCAGCAGTGCGGAGACAGGTTTCAATCAGCCCCAGCATTTT. Its translation: CASSAETGFNQPQHF.

The chain recombines TRBV30 with TRBJ1-6; 7 bases line up with TRBD1. The CDR3 covers 16 residues. Germline V lookup: CDR1 GTSNPN, CDR2 SVGIG (reference sequence). With 1 base clipped from V and 10 bases from J, the junction kept 13 bases outside the gene matches. CDR3 region: CAWSAHSRTGESPLHF. The CDR3 DNA reads TGTGCCTGGAGTGCCCACAGCCGGACAGGCGAATCACCCCTCCACTTT. Filled out from reference TRBV30 and TRBJ1-6, the complete variable domain reads SQTIHQWPATLVQPVGSPLSLECTVEGTSNPNLYWYRQAAGRGLQLLFYSVGIGQISSEVPQNLSASRPQDRQFILSSKKLLLSDSGFYLCAWSAHSRTGESPLHFGNGTRLTVT.

In its sample, this clone was seen a few times. V and J are TRBV20-1 and TRBJ1-2; tentative D call: TRBD1 (6 bases). The CDR3 runs to 11 residues. Germline values: CDR1 DFQATT, CDR2 SNEGSKA (reference sequence). Deletions cut 6 bases from V and 8 bases from J, with 13 bases between. CDR3 bases: TGCAGTGCCCTCCAGGGGCACGGCTACACCTTC. This translates into CSALQGHGYTF.

This chain uses TRBV27 with TRBJ1-1; 10 bases match TRBD1. The CDR3 length is 16 residues. Per germline, CDR1 MNHEY and CDR2 SMNVEV (reference sequence). V lost 5 bases, J lost 1 base, and 7 bases stayed unmatched. The CDR3 DNA follows: TGTGCCAGCAGTCCTCCGGGACAGGGGACGAACACTGAAGCTTTCTTT. As protein: CASSPPGQGTNTEAFF.

This chain connects TRBV7-2 to TRBJ2-5; D not resolved. The V gene's germline CDR1 is SGHTA and CDR2 FQGNSA. This CDR3 region has 14 residues. Between the trimmed V and J ends, which lost 1 base and 2 bases, there was a span of 8 bases. The CDR3, as DNA: TGTGCCAGCAGCTTAGTGGGCAGTCAAGAGACCCAGTACTTC. Protein sequence: CASSLVGSQETQYF.

V gene TRBV30 combines with J gene TRBJ2-3; TRBD2 aligns across 10 bases. The germline V gene has CDR1 GTSNPN and CDR2 SVGIG (reference sequence). V lost 0 bases to trimming and J lost 6 bases; unmatched junction nucleotides: 9. This CDR3 region has 16 residues. The CDR3 loop reads CAWSVPSGGAPDTQYF. The CDR3 DNA is TGTGCCTGGAGTGTACCGAGCGGGGGGGCCCCCGATACGCAGTATTTT.